The 32 T cell receptor beta chains given below trace back to one sample, sequenced in a study of cytotoxic CD8 clonotypes in ibrutinib-treated CLL. The table came from immunoSEQ multiplex PCR; TCRdb's copy has only in-frame clones and leaves some out. The repertoire holds some 200,000 clones, with more than 70% as singletons. Sequencing used PBMCs, obtained after 12 months of ibrutinib treatment. The receptors were sampled from a human donor with chronic lymphocytic leukemia.

V usage is TRBV9 and J usage is TRBJ2-2; D tentatively fits TRBD1 or TRBD2 (5 bases each). Germline lookup yields CDR1 SGDLS and CDR2 YYNGEE. The CDR3 covers 17 residues. The germline V and J ends were trimmed by 2 bases and 1 base, with 15 bases remaining between them. CDR3 amino acids: CASSVAGGDRNTGELFF. CDR3 bases: TGTGCCAGCAGCGTTGCGGGTGGGGACCGGAACACCGGGGAGCTGTTTTTT.

The chain carries TRBV14 and TRBJ2-5; weak D call: TRBD1 (5 bases). The CDR3 is 16 residues long. From germline, CDR1 is SGHDN and CDR2 FVKESK. Trimming left V 0 bases short and J 2 bases short, with 13 bases between. In DNA form, the CDR3 reads TGTGCCAGCAGCCAAGAGGCAGGGCGAATACAAGAGACCCAGTACTTC. Its translation: CASSQEAGRIQETQYF. Full variable domain (outside the CDR3, taken from reference TRBV14 and TRBJ2-5): EAGVTQFPSHSVIEKGQTVTLRCDPISGHDNLYWYRRVMGKEIKFLLHFVKESKQDESGMPNNRFLAERTGGTYSTLKVQPAELEDSGVYFCASSQEAGRIQETQYFGPGTRLLVL.

The V gene is TRBV7-3, the J gene TRBJ2-1; perhaps TRBD1 as D (5 bases). V was cut by 2 bases and J by 8 bases, with 16 bases left in between. CDR3 size: 15 residues. Germline V CDR1 and CDR2: SGHTA, FQGTGA. Here the CDR3 DNA reads TGTGCCAGCAGCTTAGGTGGGCAGGGATGGGATGAGCAGTTCTTC. Translation gives CASSLGGQGWDEQFF.

This clone was seen only a few times. The J gene is TRBJ1-1, the V gene TRBV19; 7 bases are shared with TRBD1. Germline V gene lookup returns CDR1 LNHDA and CDR2 SQIVND (reference sequence). Trimming cost V 2 bases and J 6 bases; bases outside gene matches: 6. The CDR3 totals 14 residues. The CDR3 reads CASSIPDRWAEAFF. The CDR3 DNA is TGTGCCAGTAGTATACCGGACAGGTGGGCTGAAGCTTTCTTT.

The genes are TRBV7-9 and TRBJ2-2; tentative D call: TRBD1 (5 bases). V was cut by 5 bases and J by 1 base, with 8 bases left in between. The CDR3 contains 14 residues. Germline V lookup: CDR1 SEHNR, CDR2 FQNEAQ (reference sequence). CDR3 residues: CASSHDRNTGELFF. CDR3 in DNA: TGTGCCAGCAGCCACGACAGGAACACCGGGGAGCTGTTTTTT.

The chain couples TRBV6-5 to TRBJ2-5; 9 nucleotides agree with TRBD1. Germline V gene lookup returns CDR1 MNHEY and CDR2 SVGAGI. The V segment lost 2 bases and the J segment 2 bases; nucleotides outside the gene matches: 6. This CDR3 contains 16 residues. The CDR3 spells CASSYTSGTGQETQYF. The DNA of the CDR3 is TGTGCCAGCAGTTACACCTCCGGGACAGGGCAAGAGACCCAGTACTTC.

The V gene is TRBV18, the J gene TRBJ2-7; TRBD2 matches 10 bases. V shed 0 bases, J shed 0 bases, and the junction held 8 bases outside the gene matches. This CDR3 contains 18 residues. Germline-derived CDR1 and CDR2 are KGHSH and LQKENI. The CDR3 protein is CASSPPSSGGPSSYEQYF. In nucleotides, the CDR3 is TGTGCCAGCTCACCACCGAGTAGCGGGGGGCCTAGCTCCTACGAGCAGTACTTC.

This rearrangement joins TRBV27 to TRBJ1-5, with unresolved D. Germline V lookup: CDR1 MNHEY, CDR2 SMNVEV (reference sequence). V dropped 3 bases and J dropped 6 bases, with 12 bases sitting between them. The CDR3 sequence is 14 residues long. The CDR3 sequence: CASSLSMRLQPQHF. The CDR3 DNA reads as TGTGCCAGCAGTTTGTCTATGAGGCTTCAGCCCCAGCATTTT.

This clone was recorded at least ten times. The rearrangement uses TRBV25-1 and TRBJ2-1; either TRBD1 or TRBD2 may supply D (5 bases each). The CDR3 covers 16 residues. V dropped 2 bases and J dropped 5 bases, with 16 bases sitting between them. Germline CDR1 is MGHDK and CDR2 is SYGVNS. The CDR3 reads CASSEGGPAGNNEQFF. In DNA, the CDR3 is TGTGCCAGCAGTGAAGGGGGACCAGCTGGTAACAATGAGCAGTTCTTC.

J is TRBJ2-7 and V is TRBV6-5; the D gene is possibly TRBD1 (6 bases). CDR1 is MNHEY, CDR2 SVGAGI, per germline. The CDR3 spans 16 residues. The V end was cut by 4 bases, the J end by 4 bases, with 20 bases between. CDR3 coding DNA: TGTGCCAGCAGTTGGGCCCCAGGGGCCCTTAGTTACGAGCAGTACTTC. This sequence encodes CASSWAPGALSYEQYF.

The chain has TRBV6-1 and TRBJ1-2; D possibly corresponds to TRBD1 (6 bases). Germline V gives CDR1 MNHNS, CDR2 SASEGT. This CDR3 has 15 amino acids. Trimming took off 4 bases at V and 6 bases at J, with 18 bases between the two ends. CDR3 sequence reads: CASSVTGSGVDGYTF. CDR3 bases: TGTGCCAGCAGTGTTACAGGGTCGGGAGTTGATGGCTACACCTTC.

The J gene is TRBJ2-6, the V gene TRBV5-1; the D gene could be TRBD1 or TRBD2 (5 bases each). CDR3 size: 16 residues. The germline CDR1 and CDR2 sequences are SGHRS and YFSETQ. Trimming took 5 bases from V and 2 from J, leaving 14 bases between them. The chain's CDR3 is CASRVAGGPGANVLTF. The CDR3 nucleotides read TGCGCCAGCAGGGTTGCTGGGGGACCTGGGGCCAACGTCCTGACTTTC.

This clone was seen a few times. The chain uses TRBV5-1 and TRBJ2-7; TRBD2 is a possible D gene (7 bases). CDR1 is SGHRS, CDR2 YFSETQ, per germline. The V end was cut by 0 bases, the J end by 6 bases, with 13 bases between. The CDR3 consists of 14 residues. CDR3 sequence reads: CASSLAGGGSEQYF. CDR3 sequence (DNA): TGCGCCAGCAGCTTGGCCGGCGGGGGCTCCGAGCAGTACTTC.

The rearrangement joins TRBV5-1 to TRBJ2-5; perhaps D is TRBD1 or TRBD2 (6 bases each). This CDR3 spans 14 amino acids. Germline V gene sequence: CDR1 SGHRS, CDR2 YFSETQ. V gave up 4 bases and J gave up 5 bases, with 15 bases separating them. The CDR3 is CASSPGGRGETQYF. CDR3 in DNA: TGCGCCAGCAGCCCCGGGGGCCGAGGGGAGACCCAGTACTTC.

The rearrangement links TRBV7-6 to TRBJ2-5; D might be TRBD2 (6 bases). V lost 3 bases and J 1 base, leaving 6 bases between the germline ends. The germline CDR1 and CDR2 sequences are SGHVS and FNYEAQ. The CDR3 spans 13 residues. CDR3 loop: CASSLGLQETQYF. For the CDR3, the DNA is TGTGCCAGCAGCTTGGGACTCCAAGAGACCCAGTACTTC.

The chain is built from TRBV2 and TRBJ2-1; 10 bases agree with TRBD2. CDR3 length equals 15 residues. Germline trimming cut 4 bases from V and 6 bases from J; bases unmatched to any gene: 6. In germline, CDR1 is SNHLY, CDR2 FYNNEI. Written as DNA, the CDR3 is TGTGCCAGCAGTGGCCGAGCGGGGGGGATCAATGAGCAGTTCTTC. Protein product: CASSGRAGGINEQFF.

This chain uses TRBV30 with TRBJ1-2; possible D gene TRBD1, 5 bases. The V end was cut by 1 base, the J end by 7 bases, with 13 bases between. Germline-derived CDR1 and CDR2 are GTSNPN and SVGIG (reference sequence). The length of the CDR3 is 13 residues. The CDR3 bases are TGTGCCTGGAGTGGACCCTGGGGCAGTGGCTACACCTTC. Translation: CAWSGPWGSGYTF. Based on the CDR3 plus reference TRBV30 and TRBJ1-2, the full variable domain is SQTIHQWPATLVQPVGSPLSLECTVEGTSNPNLYWYRQAAGRGLQLLFYSVGIGQISSEVPQNLSASRPQDRQFILSSKKLLLSDSGFYLCAWSGPWGSGYTFGSGTRLTVV.

The genes are TRBV9 and TRBJ2-1, with 11 bases lining up with TRBD2. V trimming: 3 bases; J trimming: 7 bases; junction bases outside the gene matches: 6. The CDR3 consists of 15 residues. CDR1 is SGDLS, CDR2 YYNGEE, per germline. CDR3 nucleotides: TGTGCCAGCAGCGGGTGGGGACTAGCGGCTAATGAGCAGTTCTTC. Its protein is CASSGWGLAANEQFF.

This clone was counted a single time. The V gene is TRBV10-1, the J gene TRBJ2-1, with D perhaps assigned TRBD1 or TRBD2 (5 bases each). Germline CDR1 is WNHNN and CDR2 is SYGVQD (reference sequence). This CDR3 is built from 14 residues. V was pared by 7 bases and J by 7 bases, with 17 bases between. The CDR3 sequence: CASNGANPRNEQFF. DNA of the CDR3: TGCGCCAGCAACGGGGCCAATCCGAGGAATGAGCAGTTCTTC.

This rearrangement joins TRBV28 to TRBJ1-2, with D hard to call. Germline assignment: CDR1 MDHEN and CDR2 SYDVKM. CDR3 length equals 13 residues. Between the trimmed V and J ends, which lost 2 bases and 7 bases, there was a span of 11 bases. CDR3 nucleotides: TGTGCCAGCAGTTTAATCGGGTCGGGTGGCTACACCTTC. It encodes CASSLIGSGGYTF.

This chain joins TRBV5-1 and TRBJ1-1, with 7 bases that match TRBD1. Germline V gene sequence: CDR1 SGHRS, CDR2 YFSETQ. The CDR3 runs to 15 residues. The V gene end was trimmed by 5 bases and the J gene end by 1 base; junction bases not matched to a gene: 8. CDR3 in DNA: TGCGCCAGCAGAGAGACAGGGTTGCCGAACACTGAAGCTTTCTTT. Residues: CASRETGLPNTEAFF.

This clone was counted only a few times. The chain links TRBV9 to TRBJ1-6; D not resolved. The ends were cut back, 7 bases at V and 7 bases at J, with 9 bases in the middle. Germline V gene lookup returns CDR1 SGDLS and CDR2 YYNGEE. The CDR3 covers 12 residues. The CDR3 spells CASGANNSPLHF. Written as DNA, the CDR3 is TGTGCCAGCGGAGCGAACAATTCACCCCTCCACTTT. Full variable domain (missing parts from reference TRBV9 and TRBJ1-6): DSGVTQTPKHLITATGQRVTLRCSPRSGDLSVYWYQQSLDQGLQFLIQYYNGEERAKGNILERFSAQQFPDLHSELNLSSLELGDSALYFCASGANNSPLHFGNGTRLTVT.

This clone was recorded a few times. The rearrangement uses TRBV25-1 and TRBJ1-1; TRBD1 is a possible D gene (5 bases). CDR1 MGHDK and CDR2 SYGVNS come from the germline V gene. With 3 bases removed from V and 3 bases from J, the gap between germline ends came to 8 bases. The CDR3 covers 13 residues. The CDR3 coding sequence is TGTGCCAGCAGTGACGGGGCTGACACTGAAGCTTTCTTT. Its protein is CASSDGADTEAFF.

The CDR3 DNA sequence: TGTGCCAGCAGTGCTCCAGGGGGTCGGATTAACACAGATACGCAGTATTTT. Amino acid sequence: CASSAPGGRINTDTQYF. This chain links TRBV25-1 with TRBJ2-3; TRBD1 agrees at 7 bases. This CDR3 has 17 amino acids. With V trimmed by 4 bases and J by 2 bases, 12 bases remained unmatched. CDR1 MGHDK and CDR2 SYGVNS come from the germline V gene.

This clone was recorded once. CDR3 sequence (DNA): TGTGCCAGCACCCCCGTGGGGGGACTGGCCGCGTCCGAGCAGTACTTC. Amino acids: CASTPVGGLAASEQYF. The J gene is TRBJ2-7, the V gene TRBV27; tentatively, D is TRBD2 (6 bases). The CDR3 runs 16 residues. V lost 7 bases, J lost 6 bases, and 25 bases lay in between. Per germline, CDR1 MNHEY and CDR2 SMNVEV (reference sequence).

The chain uses TRBV5-1 and TRBJ2-7; possibly TRBD2 for D (6 bases). CDR1 and CDR2 (germline): SGHRS, YFSETQ. The CDR3 loop spans 13 amino acids. Trimming shortened V by 4 bases and J by 3 bases, and 11 bases separated the two germline ends. Here the CDR3 reads CASSGRDFYEQYF. The CDR3 nucleotides are TGCGCCAGCAGCGGCCGGGACTTCTACGAGCAGTACTTC.

This chain joins TRBV5-5 and TRBJ1-5, with 8 bases matching TRBD1. This CDR3 has 17 residues. Unmatched junction bases numbered 18, after V lost 4 bases and J lost 9 bases. Germline assignment: CDR1 SGHKS and CDR2 YYEKEE (reference sequence). The CDR3 region has the DNA TGTGCCAGCAGCCCCCAGGGACAGGCCCTTTTCTCACGGCCCCAGCATTTT. This codes for CASSPQGQALFSRPQHF.

This sequence joins TRBV5-4 and TRBJ2-7; 13 bases agree with TRBD2. Per germline, CDR1 SGHNT and CDR2 YYREEE (reference sequence). The junction had 5 bases not matched to a gene; V was cut back by 2 bases and J by 0 bases. CDR3 length equals 17 residues. The CDR3 loop reads CASSFTSGRGSSYEQYF. CDR3 sequence (DNA): TGTGCCAGCAGCTTTACTAGCGGGAGGGGAAGCTCCTACGAGCAGTACTTC.

Note on this clone: Within the sample, other DNA sequences also encode this same CDR3. The chain carries TRBV10-1 and TRBJ2-7; D gene unclear. The germline V gene has CDR1 WNHNN and CDR2 SYGVQD (reference sequence). V lost 0 bases and J lost 1, with 10 bases in between. The CDR3 sequence is 15 residues long. Here the CDR3 DNA reads TGCGCCAGCAGTGAGTCTGGGCACAGTTCCTACGAGCAGTACTTC. Amino acids: CASSESGHSSYEQYF.

This chain connects TRBV4-1 to TRBJ2-7, with D perhaps assigned TRBD1 or TRBD2 (5 bases each). Germline V lookup: CDR1 MGHRA, CDR2 YSYEKL. CDR3 length: 14 amino acids. Trimming cost V 3 bases and J 2 bases, with 11 bases left between them. CDR3 residues: CASSQGDDTYEQYF. The CDR3 bases are TGCGCCAGCAGCCAGGGGGACGATACCTACGAGCAGTACTTC.

The CDR3 protein is CASSYSGEGSYEQYF. In DNA form, the CDR3 reads TGTGCCAGCAGCTACTCCGGGGAGGGGTCCTACGAGCAGTACTTC. This rearrangement joins TRBV4-2 to TRBJ2-7; 7 nucleotides match TRBD2. This CDR3 spans 15 amino acids. The J segment lost 1 base and the V segment lost 5 bases, leaving 8 bases of the junction unmatched. Germline CDR1 LGHNA, CDR2 YNFKEQ.

The chain couples TRBV30 to TRBJ1-4; TRBD1 matches 9 bases. There are 16 residues in the CDR3. Germline trimming cut 0 bases from V and 0 bases from J; bases unmatched to any gene: 2. Germline V gene lookup returns CDR1 GTSNPN and CDR2 SVGIG (reference sequence). CDR3 bases: TGTGCCTGGAGTGTCCGGGACAGGGCAACTAATGAAAAACTGTTTTTT. This encodes CAWSVRDRATNEKLFF.